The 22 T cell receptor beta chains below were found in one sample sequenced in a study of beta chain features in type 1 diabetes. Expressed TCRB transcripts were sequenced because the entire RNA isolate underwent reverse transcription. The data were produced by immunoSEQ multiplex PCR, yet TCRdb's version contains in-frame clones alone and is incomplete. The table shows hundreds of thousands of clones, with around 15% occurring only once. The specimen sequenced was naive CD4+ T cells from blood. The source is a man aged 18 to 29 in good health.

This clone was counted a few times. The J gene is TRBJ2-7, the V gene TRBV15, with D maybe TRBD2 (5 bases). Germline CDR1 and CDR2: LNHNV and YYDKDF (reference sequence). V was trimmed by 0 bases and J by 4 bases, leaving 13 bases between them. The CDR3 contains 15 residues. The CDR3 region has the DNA TGTGCCACCAGCAGAGAAAATCTAGCAAAATACGAGCAGTACTTC. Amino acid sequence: CATSRENLAKYEQYF.

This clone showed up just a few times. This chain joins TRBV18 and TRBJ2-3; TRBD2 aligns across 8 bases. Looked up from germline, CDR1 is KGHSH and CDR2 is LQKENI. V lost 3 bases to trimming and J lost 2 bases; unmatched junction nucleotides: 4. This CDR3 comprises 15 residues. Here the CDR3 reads CASSPIAGLTDTQYF. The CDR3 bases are TGTGCCAGCTCACCGATAGCGGGGCTCACAGATACGCAGTATTTT.

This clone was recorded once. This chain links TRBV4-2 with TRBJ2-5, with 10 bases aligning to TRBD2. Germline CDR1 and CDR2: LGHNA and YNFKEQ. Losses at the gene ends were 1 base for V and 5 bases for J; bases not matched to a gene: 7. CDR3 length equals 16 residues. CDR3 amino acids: CASSQVSSGSGETQYF. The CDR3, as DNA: TGTGCCAGCAGCCAAGTTTCTAGCGGGAGTGGGGAGACCCAGTACTTC.

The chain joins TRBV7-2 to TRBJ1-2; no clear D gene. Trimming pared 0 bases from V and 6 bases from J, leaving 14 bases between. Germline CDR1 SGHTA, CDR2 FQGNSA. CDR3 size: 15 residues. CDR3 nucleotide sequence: TGTGCCAGCAGCTTAGCAATTAGCAGTCGTCATGGCTACACCTTC. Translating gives CASSLAISSRHGYTF.

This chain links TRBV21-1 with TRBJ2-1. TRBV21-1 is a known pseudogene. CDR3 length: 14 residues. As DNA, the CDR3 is TGTGCCATCCCGTGGGGTGGGAACAACAATGAGCAGTTCTTC. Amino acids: CAIPWGGNNNEQFF.

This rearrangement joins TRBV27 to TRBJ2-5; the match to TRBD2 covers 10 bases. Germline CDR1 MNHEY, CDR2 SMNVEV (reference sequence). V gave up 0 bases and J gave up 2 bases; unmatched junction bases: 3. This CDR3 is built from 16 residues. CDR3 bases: TGTGCCAGCAGTTTATCGTTAGCGGGGGGTCAAGAGACCCAGTACTTC. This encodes CASSLSLAGGQETQYF.

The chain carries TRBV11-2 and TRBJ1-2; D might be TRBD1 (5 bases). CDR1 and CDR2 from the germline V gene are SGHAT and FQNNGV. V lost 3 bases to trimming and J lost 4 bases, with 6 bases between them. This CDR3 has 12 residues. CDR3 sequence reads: CASSFDSYGYTF. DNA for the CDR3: TGTGCCAGCAGCTTCGACAGCTATGGCTACACCTTC.

The CDR3 sequence is CASSPGVNSNQPQHF. CDR3 DNA: TGTGCCAGCAGCCCCGGGGTTAATAGCAATCAGCCCCAGCATTTT. The chain is built from TRBV9 and TRBJ1-5; no reliable D call. Deletions cut 4 bases from V and 0 bases from J, with 11 bases between. CDR1 is SGDLS, CDR2 YYNGEE, per germline. This CDR3 region has 15 residues. Complete variable domain (other parts from reference TRBV9 and TRBJ1-5): DSGVTQTPKHLITATGQRVTLRCSPRSGDLSVYWYQQSLDQGLQFLIQYYNGEERAKGNILERFSAQQFPDLHSELNLSSLELGDSALYFCASSPGVNSNQPQHFGDGTRLSIL.

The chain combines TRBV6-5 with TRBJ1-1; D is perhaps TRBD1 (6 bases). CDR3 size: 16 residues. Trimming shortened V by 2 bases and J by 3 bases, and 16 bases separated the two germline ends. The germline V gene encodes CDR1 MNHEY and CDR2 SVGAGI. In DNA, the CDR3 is TGTGCCAGCAGTTACCGAACGACAGGTTCTTACACTGAAGCTTTCTTT. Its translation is CASSYRTTGSYTEAFF.

The CDR3 bases are TGTGCCAGCAGCCCGTCCGGGATCCACAATGAGCAGTTCTTC. It yields the protein CASSPSGIHNEQFF. The V call is TRBV7-7, the J call TRBJ2-1; D perhaps matches TRBD2 (5 bases). Germline-derived CDR1 and CDR2 are SSHAT and FNYEAQ (reference sequence). V gave up 5 bases and J gave up 5 bases, with 13 bases separating them. CDR3 size: 14 residues.

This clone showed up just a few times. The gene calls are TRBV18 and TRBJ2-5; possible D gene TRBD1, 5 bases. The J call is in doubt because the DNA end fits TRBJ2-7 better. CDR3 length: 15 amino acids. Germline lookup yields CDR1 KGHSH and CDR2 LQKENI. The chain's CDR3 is CASSPAQGNSYEQYF. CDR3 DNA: TGTGCCAGCTCACCAGCGCAGGGAAACTCCTACGAGCAGTACTTC.

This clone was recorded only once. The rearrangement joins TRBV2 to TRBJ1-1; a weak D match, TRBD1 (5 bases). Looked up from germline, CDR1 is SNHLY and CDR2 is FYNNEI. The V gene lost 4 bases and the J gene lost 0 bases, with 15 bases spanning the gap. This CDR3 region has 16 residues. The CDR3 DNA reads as TGTGCCAGCAGTGGACCCCTAGGGGCAGTGAACACTGAAGCTTTCTTT. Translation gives CASSGPLGAVNTEAFF.

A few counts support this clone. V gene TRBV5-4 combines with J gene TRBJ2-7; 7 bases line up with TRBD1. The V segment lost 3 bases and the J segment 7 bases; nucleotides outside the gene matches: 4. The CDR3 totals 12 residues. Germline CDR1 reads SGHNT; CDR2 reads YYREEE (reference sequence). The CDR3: CASSSPQGEQYF. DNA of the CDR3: TGTGCCAGCAGCTCACCACAGGGGGAGCAGTACTTC.

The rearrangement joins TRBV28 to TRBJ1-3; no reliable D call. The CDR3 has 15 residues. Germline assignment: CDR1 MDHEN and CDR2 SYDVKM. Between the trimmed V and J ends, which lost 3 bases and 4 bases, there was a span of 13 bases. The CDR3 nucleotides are TGTGCCAGCAGTTTCACGCCACCGTGGGGAAACACCATATATTTT. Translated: CASSFTPPWGNTIYF.

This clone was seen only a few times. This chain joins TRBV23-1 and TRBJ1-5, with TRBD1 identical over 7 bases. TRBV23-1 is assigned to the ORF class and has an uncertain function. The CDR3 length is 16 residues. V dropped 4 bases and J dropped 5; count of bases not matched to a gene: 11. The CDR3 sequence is CASSRPEQGWHQPQHF. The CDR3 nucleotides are TGCGCCAGCAGTCGGCCGGAACAGGGGTGGCATCAGCCCCAGCATTTT.

CDR3: CASSEGTSADTQYF. In DNA, the CDR3 is TGTGCCAGCAGTGAAGGGACTAGCGCAGATACGCAGTATTTT. This chain links TRBV6-1 with TRBJ2-3; 9 bases agree with TRBD2. Germline CDR1 and CDR2: MNHNS and SASEGT. V dropped 1 base and J dropped 4; count of bases not matched to a gene: 0. The CDR3 covers 14 residues.

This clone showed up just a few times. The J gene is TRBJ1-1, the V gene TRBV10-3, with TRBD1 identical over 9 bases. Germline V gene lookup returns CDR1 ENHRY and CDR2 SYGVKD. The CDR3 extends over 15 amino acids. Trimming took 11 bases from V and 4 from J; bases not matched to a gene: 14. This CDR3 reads CAALRSGTGITEAFF. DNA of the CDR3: TGTGCCGCCCTCCGATCCGGGACAGGGATCACTGAAGCTTTCTTT.

As DNA, the CDR3 is TGTGCCAGCTCACCTAGCGACAGGGCCCATGAGCAGTTCTTC. This sequence encodes CASSPSDRAHEQFF. The chain joins TRBV18 to TRBJ2-1; TRBD1 aligns across 7 bases. Germline trimming cut 3 bases from V and 8 bases from J; bases unmatched to any gene: 7. This CDR3 comprises 14 residues. The germline gives CDR1 KGHSH, CDR2 LQKENI.

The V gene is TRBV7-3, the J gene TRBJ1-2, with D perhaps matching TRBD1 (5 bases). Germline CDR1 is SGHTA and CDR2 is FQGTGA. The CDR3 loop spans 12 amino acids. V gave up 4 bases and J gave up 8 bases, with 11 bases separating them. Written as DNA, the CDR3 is TGTGCCAGCAGCTCAGACAGATCCGGCTACACCTTC. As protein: CASSSDRSGYTF.

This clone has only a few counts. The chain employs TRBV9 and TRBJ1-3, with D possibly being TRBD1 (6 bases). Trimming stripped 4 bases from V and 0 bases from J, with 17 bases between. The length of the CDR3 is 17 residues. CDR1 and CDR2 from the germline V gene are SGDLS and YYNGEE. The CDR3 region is CASSPAAGGRSGNTIYF. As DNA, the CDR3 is TGTGCCAGCAGCCCGGCGGCGGGGGGCCGCTCTGGAAACACCATATATTTT.

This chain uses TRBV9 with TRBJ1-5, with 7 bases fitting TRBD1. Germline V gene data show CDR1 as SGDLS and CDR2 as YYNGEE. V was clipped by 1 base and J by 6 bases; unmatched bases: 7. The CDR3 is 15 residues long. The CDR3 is CASSVSPSGGQPQHF. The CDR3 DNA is TGTGCCAGCAGCGTATCCCCATCAGGGGGTCAGCCCCAGCATTTT.

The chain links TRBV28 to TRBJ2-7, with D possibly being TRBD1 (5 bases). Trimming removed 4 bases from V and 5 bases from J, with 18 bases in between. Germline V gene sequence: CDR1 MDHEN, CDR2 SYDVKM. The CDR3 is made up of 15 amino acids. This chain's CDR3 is CASSSPGKSLNEQYF. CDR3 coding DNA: TGTGCCAGCAGTTCCCCAGGGAAGTCCCTAAACGAGCAGTACTTC.